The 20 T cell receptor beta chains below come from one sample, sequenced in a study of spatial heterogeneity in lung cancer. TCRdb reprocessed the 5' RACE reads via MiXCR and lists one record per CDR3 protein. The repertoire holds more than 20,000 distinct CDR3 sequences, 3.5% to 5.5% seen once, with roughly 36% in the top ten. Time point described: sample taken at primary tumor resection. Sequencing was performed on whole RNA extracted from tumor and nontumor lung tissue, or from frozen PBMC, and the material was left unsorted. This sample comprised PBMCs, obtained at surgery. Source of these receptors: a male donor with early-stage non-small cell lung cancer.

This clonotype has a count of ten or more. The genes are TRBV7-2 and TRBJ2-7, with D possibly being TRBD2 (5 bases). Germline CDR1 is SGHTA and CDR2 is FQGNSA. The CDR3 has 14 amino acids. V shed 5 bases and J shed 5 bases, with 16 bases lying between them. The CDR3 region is CASSPRTGSNEQYF. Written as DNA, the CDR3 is TGTGCCAGCAGCCCCCGGACTGGATCTAACGAGCAGTACTTC.

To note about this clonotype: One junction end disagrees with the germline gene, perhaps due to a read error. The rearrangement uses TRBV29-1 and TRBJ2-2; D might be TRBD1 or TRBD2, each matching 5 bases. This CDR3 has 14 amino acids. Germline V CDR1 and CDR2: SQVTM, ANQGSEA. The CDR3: CSVGRQGNTGERFF. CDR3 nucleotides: TGCAGCGTTGGGAGGCAGGGAAACACCGGGGAGCGGTTTTTT.

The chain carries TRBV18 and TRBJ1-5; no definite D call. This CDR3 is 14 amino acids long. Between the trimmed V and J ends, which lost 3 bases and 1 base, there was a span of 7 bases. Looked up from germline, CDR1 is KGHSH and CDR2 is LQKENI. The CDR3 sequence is CASSPGDSNQPQHF. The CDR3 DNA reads TGTGCCAGCTCACCTGGAGACAGCAATCAGCCCCAGCATTTT.

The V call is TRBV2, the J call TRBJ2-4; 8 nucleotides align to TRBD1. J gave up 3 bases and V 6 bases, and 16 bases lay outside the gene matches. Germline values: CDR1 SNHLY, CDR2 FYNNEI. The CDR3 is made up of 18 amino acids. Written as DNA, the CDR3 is TGTGCCAGCAGCCCGGGACAGGCGATTAAATTCAGCAAAAACATTCAGTACTTC. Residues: CASSPGQAIKFSKNIQYF.

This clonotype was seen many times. CDR3 bases: TGCGCCAGCAGCTCCCGGTCGGGCCCAGAGACCCAGTACTTC. Translated, it gives CASSSRSGPETQYF. The chain recombines TRBV5-1 with TRBJ2-5; no reliable D call. V gave up 3 bases and J gave up 4 bases, with 13 bases separating them. The germline V gene has CDR1 SGHRS and CDR2 YFSETQ. CDR3 length: 14 residues.

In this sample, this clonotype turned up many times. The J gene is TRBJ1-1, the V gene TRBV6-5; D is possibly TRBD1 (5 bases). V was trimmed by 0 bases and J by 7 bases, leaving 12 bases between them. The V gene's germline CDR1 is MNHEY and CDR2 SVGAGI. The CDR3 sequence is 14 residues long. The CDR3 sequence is CASSYSSGTFEAFF. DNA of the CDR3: TGTGCCAGCAGTTACTCGTCAGGGACCTTTGAAGCTTTCTTT.

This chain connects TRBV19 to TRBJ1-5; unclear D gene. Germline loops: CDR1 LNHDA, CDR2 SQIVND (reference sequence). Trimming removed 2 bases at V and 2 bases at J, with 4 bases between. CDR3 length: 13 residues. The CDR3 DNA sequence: TGTGCCAGTAGTATAATGGGCAATCAGCCCCAGCATTTT. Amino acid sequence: CASSIMGNQPQHF.

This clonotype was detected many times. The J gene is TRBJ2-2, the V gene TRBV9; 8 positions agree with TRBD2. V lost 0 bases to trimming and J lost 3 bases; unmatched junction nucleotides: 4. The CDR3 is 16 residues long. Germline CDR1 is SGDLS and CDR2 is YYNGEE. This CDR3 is CASSVGGGFYTGELFF. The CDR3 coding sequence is TGTGCCAGCAGCGTAGGCGGGGGGTTCTACACCGGGGAGCTGTTTTTT.

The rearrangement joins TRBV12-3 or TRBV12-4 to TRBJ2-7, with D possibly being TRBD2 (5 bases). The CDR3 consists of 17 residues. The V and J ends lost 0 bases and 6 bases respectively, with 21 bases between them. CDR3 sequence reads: CASSLAWAARASLEQYF. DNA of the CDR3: TGTGCCAGCAGTTTAGCGTGGGCGGCGAGGGCGTCCCTCGAGCAGTACTTC.

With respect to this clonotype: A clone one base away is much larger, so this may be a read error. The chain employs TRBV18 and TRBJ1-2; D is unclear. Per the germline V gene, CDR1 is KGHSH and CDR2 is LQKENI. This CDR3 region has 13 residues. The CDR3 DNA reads TGTGCCAGCTCATCACCGACCCGCTATGGCTACACCTTC. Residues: CASSSPTRYGYTF.

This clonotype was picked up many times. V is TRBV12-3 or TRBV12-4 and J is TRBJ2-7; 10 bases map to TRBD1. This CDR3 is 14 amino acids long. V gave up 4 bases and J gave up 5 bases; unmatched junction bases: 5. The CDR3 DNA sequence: TGTGCCAGCAGTTGGACAGGGGGAAAGAACGAGCAGTACTTC. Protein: CASSWTGGKNEQYF.

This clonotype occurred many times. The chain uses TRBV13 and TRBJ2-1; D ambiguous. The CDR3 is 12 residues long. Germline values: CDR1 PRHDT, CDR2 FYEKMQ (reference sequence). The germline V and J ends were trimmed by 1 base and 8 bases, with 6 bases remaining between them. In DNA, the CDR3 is TGTGCCAGCAGCTTAGAGTTGGATGAGCAGTTCTTC. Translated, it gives CASSLELDEQFF.

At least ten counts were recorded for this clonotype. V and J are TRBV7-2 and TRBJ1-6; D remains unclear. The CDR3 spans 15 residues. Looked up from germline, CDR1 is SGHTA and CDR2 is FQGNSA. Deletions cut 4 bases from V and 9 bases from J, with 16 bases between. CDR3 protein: CASSSAGGIGSPLHF. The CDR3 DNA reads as TGTGCCAGCAGCTCAGCGGGAGGGATAGGTTCACCCCTCCACTTT.

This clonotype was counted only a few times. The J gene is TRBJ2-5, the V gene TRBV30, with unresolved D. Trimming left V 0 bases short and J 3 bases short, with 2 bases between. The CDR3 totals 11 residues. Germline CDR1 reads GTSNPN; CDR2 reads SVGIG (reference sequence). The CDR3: CAWSVEETQYF. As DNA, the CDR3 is TGTGCCTGGAGTGTAGAAGAGACCCAGTACTTC.

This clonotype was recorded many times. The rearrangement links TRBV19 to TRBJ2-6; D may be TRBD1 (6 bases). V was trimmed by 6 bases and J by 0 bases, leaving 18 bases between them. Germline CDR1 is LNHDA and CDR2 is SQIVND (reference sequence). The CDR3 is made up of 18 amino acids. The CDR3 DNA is TGTGCCAGTAGCACCTCACCGGGACACCGCTCTGGGGCCAACGTCCTGACTTTC. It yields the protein CASSTSPGHRSGANVLTF.

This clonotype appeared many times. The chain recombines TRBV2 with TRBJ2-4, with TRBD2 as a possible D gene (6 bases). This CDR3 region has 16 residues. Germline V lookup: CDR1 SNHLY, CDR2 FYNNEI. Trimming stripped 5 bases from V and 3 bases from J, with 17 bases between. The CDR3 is CASSPLGKEGKNIQYF. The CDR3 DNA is TGTGCCAGCAGTCCCCTAGGGAAGGAGGGCAAAAACATTCAGTACTTC.

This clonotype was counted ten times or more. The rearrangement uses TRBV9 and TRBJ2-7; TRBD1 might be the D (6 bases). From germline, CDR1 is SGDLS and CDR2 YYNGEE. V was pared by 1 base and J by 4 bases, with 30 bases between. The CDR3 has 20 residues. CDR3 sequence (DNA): TGTGCCAGCAGCGTATTTCCGGAAACAGAGGGGGAATCCCGCCGGTACGAGCAGTACTTC. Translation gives CASSVFPETEGESRRYEQYF.

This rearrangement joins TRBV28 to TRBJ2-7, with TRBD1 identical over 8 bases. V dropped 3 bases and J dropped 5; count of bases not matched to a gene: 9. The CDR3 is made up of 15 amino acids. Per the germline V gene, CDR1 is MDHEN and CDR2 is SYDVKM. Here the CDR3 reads CASSFPDRGDNEQYF. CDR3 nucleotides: TGTGCCAGCAGTTTTCCCGACAGGGGCGACAACGAGCAGTACTTC.

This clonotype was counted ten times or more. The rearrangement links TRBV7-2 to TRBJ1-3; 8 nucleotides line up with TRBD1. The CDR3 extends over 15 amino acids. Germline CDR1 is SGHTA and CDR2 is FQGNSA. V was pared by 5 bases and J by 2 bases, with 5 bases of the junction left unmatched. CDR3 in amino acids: CASSLSQGAGNTIYF. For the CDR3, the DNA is TGTGCCAGCAGCCTTTCACAGGGGGCTGGAAACACCATATATTTT. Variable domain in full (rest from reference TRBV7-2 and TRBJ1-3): GAGVSQSPSNKVTEKGKDVELRCDPISGHTALYWYRQSLGQGLEFLIYFQGNSAPDKSGLPSDRFSAERTGGSVSTLTIQRTQQEDSAVYLCASSLSQGAGNTIYFGEGSWLTVV.

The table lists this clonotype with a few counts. CDR3 nucleotide sequence: TGTGCCATCCTTGGGCGGCAGGGGGGGTACGAGCAGTACTTC. Translation: CAILGRQGGYEQYF. This rearrangement joins TRBV28 to TRBJ2-7, with D perhaps being TRBD1 or TRBD2 (7 bases each). Per the germline V gene, CDR1 is MDHEN and CDR2 is SYDVKM. Trimming left V 10 bases short and J 4 bases short, with 20 bases between. The CDR3 extends over 14 amino acids.